This T cell receptor (beta chain) is drawn from a study of blood T cell repertoires in COVID-19. Across the study: Samples of COVID-19 (acute and convalescent) were obtained from the United States, Italy and Spain.

The CDR3 has 16 residues. Trimming stripped 3 bases from V and 6 bases from J, with 20 bases between. CDR1 is LNHDA, CDR2 SQIVND, per germline (reference sequence). Per the original methods: Amplifying reference gene primers gave estimates of nucleated cell counts. Sequencing used immunoSEQ multiplex PCR; TCRdb keeps in-frame clones, though not all of them. V and J calls and clone size are copied from that table; D and trimming were computed from the DNA. The sample records 250,000 or so clones, around 90% being singletons. This receptor was obtained from a woman under 40 with acute or convalescent COVID-19. The chain joins TRBV19 to TRBJ1-1; a weak D match, TRBD1 (5 bases). Sequenced input: peripheral blood. The CDR3 loop reads CASSIQLSYRPSEAFF. The DNA for the CDR3 is TGTGCCAGTAGTATCCAATTATCTTACAGGCCTTCTGAAGCTTTCTTT.